This TCR beta chain stems from a study of T cell responses to AZD1222 COVID-19 vaccine. Sequencing used immunoSEQ multiplex PCR; TCRdb keeps in-frame clones, though not all of them. The sample has around 150,000 clones, roughly 88% seen once. As concerns this clone: What it recognizes is unknown.

Study observations and caveats: Following two doses of AZD1222, Spike-specific TCR breadth and depth rose. Reportedly, nearly half of unique spike TCRs recognized epitopes outside B.1.351/B.1.1.7 mutations.

The CDR3 runs 16 residues. Germline V CDR1 and CDR2: SGDLS, YYNGEE. V gave up 3 bases and J gave up 5 bases, with 20 bases separating them. Second-dose intervals of approximately 4 or approximately 12 weeks were pooled. Sequencing was performed on peripheral blood, taken 28 days after the second AZD1222 dose. The clonotype originates from an adult who received the AZD1222 COVID-19 vaccine. The chain links TRBV9 to TRBJ1-2; D uncertain. The CDR3 sequence: CASSGRPEGASYGYTF. The DNA of the CDR3 is TGTGCCAGCAGCGGACGCCCGGAGGGCGCATCTTATGGCTACACCTTC.